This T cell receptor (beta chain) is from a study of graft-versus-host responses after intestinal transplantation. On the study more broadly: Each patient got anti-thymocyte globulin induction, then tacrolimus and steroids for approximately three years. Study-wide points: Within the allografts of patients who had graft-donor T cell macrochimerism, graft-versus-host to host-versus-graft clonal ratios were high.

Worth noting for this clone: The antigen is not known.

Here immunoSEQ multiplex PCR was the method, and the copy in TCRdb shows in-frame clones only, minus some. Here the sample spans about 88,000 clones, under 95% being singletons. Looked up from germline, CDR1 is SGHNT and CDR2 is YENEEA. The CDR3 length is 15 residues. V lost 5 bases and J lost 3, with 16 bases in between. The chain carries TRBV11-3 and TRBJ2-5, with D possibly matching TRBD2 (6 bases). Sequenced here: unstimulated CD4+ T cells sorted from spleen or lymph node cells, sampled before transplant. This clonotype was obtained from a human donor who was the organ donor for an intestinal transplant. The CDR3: CASSVGAGTEETQYF. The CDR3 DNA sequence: TGTGCCAGCAGCGTAGGAGCCGGGACTGAAGAGACCCAGTACTTC.